The T cell receptor beta chain described here comes from a study of low-dose radiotherapy and immunotherapy resistance in tumors. About the research overall: Participants were given intravenous cyclophosphamide 200 mg/m2 every two weeks, one day before radiation and immunotherapy.

PCR amplification of the TCRs was performed with Phusion for 20 PCR cycles, and it relied on a constant-region primer together with a V-primer adapter. Using its own MiXCR run on the reads, TCRdb lists one record per CDR3 protein. The sample has around 57,000 distinct CDR3 sequences; around 34% are singletons. The time point denotes: after trial treatment. This sample's treatment: LDRT plus nivolumab, ipilimumab, low-dose cyclophosphamide and aspirin (RACIN trial). The donors, trial participants, received nivolumab, ipilimumab, aspirin, low-dose cyclophosphamide and low-dose radiotherapy. CDR1 is MDHEN, CDR2 SYDVKM, per germline. V was trimmed by 5 bases and J by 3 bases, leaving 11 bases between them. There are 14 residues in the CDR3.

The receptor was isolated from a male donor with rectosigmoid adenocarcinoma. The chain combines TRBV28 with TRBJ1-5, with TRBD1 as a possible D gene (5 bases). The sequencing used PBMCs, collected after low-dose radiotherapy plus immunotherapy. CDR3 coding DNA: TGTGCCAGCAGTCGGGGCGGCTCCAATCAGCCCCAGCATTTT. Residues: CASSRGGSNQPQHF. The whole variable domain, filled in from reference TRBV28 and TRBJ1-5, reads DVKVTQSSRYLVKRTGEKVFLECVQDMDHENMFWYRQDPGLGLRLIYFSYDVKMKEKGDIPEGYSVSREKKERFSLILESASTNQTSMYLCASSRGGSNQPQHFGDGTRLSIL.